Included here is one T cell receptor (beta chain) sequence, with context. In the original processing: Amplified reference gene primers provided the basis for estimating nucleated cell counts. The method was immunoSEQ multiplex PCR; TCRdb's version includes in-frame clones alone and lacks a portion of them. For V, J and clone size, that table is used; D and trimming come from the DNA. The data contain around 220,000 clones, 75% to 95% of them singletons. The data originate from a study of blood T cell repertoires in COVID-19. Study summary: From T cells, B-cell-depleted T cells, or PBMCs came the material, which was cDNA or gDNA.

V was shortened by 6 bases and J by 1 base, with 13 bases between the two germline ends. Germline V CDR1 and CDR2: SGHRS, YFSETQ. This CDR3 region has 14 residues. Donors were grouped by their self-reported clinical history. Recovery among Cohort 3 donors was established by two negative PCRs, clearance, or symptom resolution. V gene TRBV5-1 combines with J gene TRBJ1-1, with a weak D call TRBD1 (5 bases). Source material: PBMCs or T cells enriched from blood (not recorded which). The TCR was taken from a woman aged 18 to 35 who had recovered from COVID-19. The CDR3 region is CASTRFQGNTEAFF. The CDR3 DNA reads TGCGCCAGCACTAGATTTCAGGGGAACACTGAAGCTTTCTTT.